This T cell receptor (beta chain) was recorded in a study of CD8+CD57+ T cells in acquired aplastic anemia. Study overall: Mean yield of DNA from sorted CD4+ and CD8+ cells was about 3.2 ug. General observations from the study: No significant patient-versus-control difference appeared in CD8+ Simpson's diversity. Found in both controls and patients were approximately 30 CD8+ CDR3 sequences.

It was genomic DNA that served as the template for profiling TCR beta VDJ and CDR3. TCRdb recomputed calls from the reads with MiXCR, one row per CDR3 protein. The data contain around 250,000 distinct CDR3 sequences, 82% of them singletons. Sequencing was done on patients that had shown CD8+CD57+ cell expansion by flow cytometry. Blood samples were obtained from patients who had received no prior therapy. This clonotype was detected a few times. Its cognate antigen is unknown. No DNA is shown, since the ends of the CDR3 on it are uncertain; the CDR3 is the one TCRdb lists. The CDR3 length equals 22 residues, ends included.

This rearrangement joins TRBV12-3 or TRBV12-4 to TRBJ2-1; the table's D call, TRBD2, was not checked against the DNA. This receptor was obtained from a human donor with aplastic anemia. The specimen was sorted CD4+, CD8+, or CD8+CD57+ T cells (not recorded which) from PBMCs. CDR3 in amino acids: CASSFYICSARALAGEYNEQFF.